The next 31 T cell receptor beta chains were all read from a single sample in a study of T cell responses to AZD1222 COVID-19 vaccine. Clones were sequenced by immunoSEQ multiplex PCR, and TCRdb holds only the in-frame ones, with some missing. Altogether 120,000 to 150,000 clones are present, approximately 89% being singletons, with the ten largest covering over 12%. The source was peripheral blood, collected on day 0 of AZD1222 vaccination. These receptors all stem from an adult in good health.

This clone appeared once. The rearrangement joins TRBV10-3 to TRBJ2-1; 8 positions match TRBD1. Germline V gene data show CDR1 as ENHRY and CDR2 as SYGVKD. V trimming: 4 bases; J trimming: 10 bases; junction bases outside the gene matches: 6. This CDR3 contains 13 residues. Here the CDR3 DNA reads TGTGCCATCAGTGGGGACAGGACAAGGGAGCAGTTCTTC. As protein: CAISGDRTREQFF.

This rearrangement joins TRBV9 to TRBJ2-7, with D hard to call. The V end was cut by 4 bases, the J end by 7 bases, with 21 bases between. This CDR3 region has 15 residues. Germline assignment: CDR1 SGDLS and CDR2 YYNGEE. CDR3 coding DNA: TGTGCCAGCAGCCCCCCCTTGAGTCAGGAAATAGAGCAGTACTTC. It codes for CASSPPLSQEIEQYF.

J is TRBJ1-6 and V is TRBV5-5, with 7 bases identical to TRBD1. V trimming: 0 bases; J trimming: 6 bases; junction bases outside the gene matches: 6. The CDR3 runs to 16 residues. Germline lookup yields CDR1 SGHKS and CDR2 YYEKEE (reference sequence). The DNA for the CDR3 is TGTGCCAGCAGCTTGGGAACCGGGACAGCTAATTCACCCCTCCACTTT. Its translation is CASSLGTGTANSPLHF.

V usage is TRBV7-7 and J usage is TRBJ2-1; D perhaps matches TRBD1 (6 bases). The V and J ends lost 1 base and 1 base respectively, with 8 bases between them. The CDR3 runs 15 residues. Germline V gives CDR1 SSHAT, CDR2 FNYEAQ (reference sequence). DNA for the CDR3: TGTGCCAGCAGCTTAGTAGGGGGATCCTACAATGAGCAGTTCTTC. Translation: CASSLVGGSYNEQFF.

CDR3 sequence: CSGGPPNTGELFF. The CDR3 nucleotides read TGCAGCGGGGGACCTCCGAACACCGGGGAGCTGTTTTTT. The genes are TRBV29-1 and TRBJ2-2, with D possibly called TRBD1 or TRBD2 (5 bases each). The CDR3 loop spans 13 amino acids. Germline-derived CDR1 and CDR2 are SQVTM and ANQGSEA. The ends were cut back, 7 bases at V and 0 bases at J, with 9 bases in the middle.

This chain links TRBV28 with TRBJ2-7; D not resolved. The CDR3 spans 13 residues. Germline V lookup: CDR1 MDHEN, CDR2 SYDVKM. Between the trimmed V and J ends, which lost 2 bases and 6 bases, there was a span of 11 bases. The CDR3 bases are TGTGCCAGCAGTTTACTCAATCCGGGCGAGCAGTACTTC. It encodes CASSLLNPGEQYF.

The J gene is TRBJ1-1, the V gene TRBV3-1 (or the pseudogene TRBV3-2), with D maybe TRBD1 (5 bases). CDR1 is LGHDT and CDR2 is YNNKEL in the germline V gene (reference sequence). Deletions cut 0 bases from V and 1 base from J, with 18 bases between. There are 18 residues in the CDR3. CDR3: CASSQDPREGTGNTEAFF. The CDR3 DNA sequence: TGTGCCAGCAGCCAAGACCCCAGGGAGGGGACTGGGAACACTGAAGCTTTCTTT.

The chain couples TRBV3-1 (or the pseudogene TRBV3-2) to TRBJ2-7, with D tentatively TRBD1 (6 bases). The CDR3 totals 13 residues. The ends were cut back, 5 bases at V and 4 bases at J, with 12 bases in the middle. The germline gives CDR1 LGHDT, CDR2 YNNKEL (reference sequence). Here the CDR3 reads CASSSTGLYEQYF. The CDR3 DNA follows: TGTGCCAGCAGCTCAACAGGGTTATACGAGCAGTACTTC.

The chain recombines TRBV10-3 with TRBJ2-6; 8 positions match TRBD2. The CDR3 runs 18 residues. After removal of 8 bases from V and 3 bases from J, the junction contained 15 bases not matched to a gene. Germline V gene data show CDR1 as ENHRY and CDR2 as SYGVKD. CDR3 in amino acids: CAIRPPGGVSGGANVLTF. CDR3 sequence (DNA): TGTGCCATCCGCCCCCCGGGAGGGGTTTCAGGTGGGGCCAACGTCCTGACTTTC.

Note on this clone: In the same sample, other DNA sequences code for this CDR3. This chain joins TRBV9 and TRBJ1-1; D is undetermined. The CDR3 totals 13 residues. Germline CDR1 SGDLS, CDR2 YYNGEE. Deletions cut 2 bases from V and 0 bases from J, with 5 bases between. The CDR3 region has the DNA TGTGCCAGCAGCGTGCAGTTGAACACTGAAGCTTTCTTT. Protein: CASSVQLNTEAFF.

This chain connects TRBV4-2 to TRBJ1-1, with TRBD1 matching over 12 bases. Germline-derived CDR1 and CDR2 are LGHNA and YNFKEQ. The CDR3 consists of 16 residues. V lost 2 bases to trimming and J lost 6 bases; unmatched junction nucleotides: 7. The CDR3 loop is CASSQSPGQGAAEAFF. In nucleotides, the CDR3 is TGTGCCAGCAGCCAAAGCCCGGGACAGGGGGCAGCTGAAGCTTTCTTT.

The V call is TRBV2, the J call TRBJ1-3, with D possibly matching TRBD1 (5 bases). The CDR3 is 16 residues long. Germline V gene lookup returns CDR1 SNHLY and CDR2 FYNNEI. V lost 4 bases and J 0 bases, leaving 13 bases between the germline ends. CDR3 residues: CASSGGSLHSGNTIYF. CDR3 in DNA: TGTGCCAGCAGTGGGGGCAGCCTCCACTCTGGAAACACCATATATTTT. The full variable domain, its missing parts supplied by reference TRBV2 and TRBJ1-3, is EPEVTQTPSHQVTQMGQEVILRCVPISNHLYFYWYRQILGQKVEFLVSFYNNEISEKSEIFDDQFSVERPDGSNFTLKIRSTKLEDSAMYFCASSGGSLHSGNTIYFGEGSWLTVV.

This chain links TRBV5-1 with TRBJ2-2; D remains ambiguous. This CDR3 is built from 15 residues. CDR1 is SGHRS, CDR2 YFSETQ, per germline. Trimming stripped 6 bases from V and 7 bases from J, with 19 bases between. The CDR3 loop reads CASIPNGVSSGELFF. The CDR3 DNA follows: TGCGCCAGCATCCCGAACGGTGTTAGCAGCGGGGAGCTGTTTTTT.

V gene TRBV4-1 combines with J gene TRBJ1-3; D not resolved. V shed 0 bases and J shed 5 bases, with 23 bases lying between them. From germline, CDR1 is MGHRA and CDR2 YSYEKL. CDR3 length equals 19 residues. The CDR3 reads CASSQDQERLPPVRNTIYF. The CDR3 DNA follows: TGCGCCAGCAGCCAAGATCAGGAGCGGCTACCCCCCGTCAGAAACACCATATATTTT.

The rearrangement uses TRBV19 and TRBJ1-5; no reliable D call. The CDR3 has 14 residues. The germline gives CDR1 LNHDA, CDR2 SQIVND (reference sequence). Trimming pared 3 bases from V and 3 bases from J, leaving 9 bases between. The CDR3 DNA reads as TGTGCCAGTAGTATCCAACAGATCAATCAGCCCCAGCATTTT. It translates to CASSIQQINQPQHF.

The chain recombines TRBV4-3 with TRBJ2-1, with 7 bases identical to TRBD2. J lost 4 bases, V lost 0 bases, and 9 bases had no gene match. This CDR3 is 17 amino acids long. Looked up from germline, CDR1 is LGHNA and CDR2 is YSLEER. The CDR3, as DNA: TGCGCCAGCAGCCAAGATGTAACGGGAGGTTCGTACAATGAGCAGTTCTTC. The encoded protein is CASSQDVTGGSYNEQFF.

The chain carries TRBV30 and TRBJ2-1, with D maybe TRBD1 (6 bases). Per the germline V gene, CDR1 is GTSNPN and CDR2 is SVGIG (reference sequence). V lost 5 bases to trimming and J lost 3 bases, with 20 bases between them. The CDR3 spans 16 residues. The CDR3 loop is CAWVGVGGLGYNEQFF. The CDR3 DNA reads as TGTGCCTGGGTGGGGGTTGGGGGCCTCGGCTACAATGAGCAGTTCTTC. The full variable domain, completed using reference TRBV30 and TRBJ2-1, is SQTIHQWPATLVQPVGSPLSLECTVEGTSNPNLYWYRQAAGRGLQLLFYSVGIGQISSEVPQNLSASRPQDRQFILSSKKLLLSDSGFYLCAWVGVGGLGYNEQFFGPGTRLTVL.

This clone appeared once. The chain couples TRBV28 to TRBJ1-6, with 7 bases identical to TRBD1. The CDR3 is 13 residues long. Per the germline V gene, CDR1 is MDHEN and CDR2 is SYDVKM. V was pared by 5 bases and J by 9 bases, with 4 bases of the junction left unmatched. This CDR3 reads CASSPTGFSPLHF. For the CDR3, the DNA is TGTGCCAGCAGTCCGACAGGGTTTTCACCCCTCCACTTT. Combining the CDR3 with reference TRBV28 and TRBJ1-6 gives the whole variable domain DVKVTQSSRYLVKRTGEKVFLECVQDMDHENMFWYRQDPGLGLRLIYFSYDVKMKEKGDIPEGYSVSREKKERFSLILESASTNQTSMYLCASSPTGFSPLHFGNGTRLTVT.

J is TRBJ2-5 and V is TRBV4-2; a possible D gene is TRBD1 (6 bases). The germline V and J ends were trimmed by 1 base and 2 bases, with 8 bases remaining between them. Germline CDR1 LGHNA, CDR2 YNFKEQ. This CDR3 spans 14 amino acids. CDR3 sequence reads: CASSQVGGQETQYF. DNA of the CDR3: TGTGCCAGCAGCCAAGTAGGGGGACAAGAGACCCAGTACTTC.

The chain couples TRBV18 to TRBJ1-3; D not certain. Germline loops: CDR1 KGHSH, CDR2 LQKENI. The CDR3 spans 14 residues. The ends were cut back, 3 bases at V and 4 bases at J, with 10 bases in the middle. The CDR3 region has the DNA TGTGCCAGCTCACCCGCAGACGAAGGAAACACCATATATTTT. Translating it yields CASSPADEGNTIYF.

This clone was detected only a few times. CDR3 nucleotide sequence: TGTGCCAGCAGTTTCAGGAGTGAAGCTTTCTTT. This encodes CASSFRSEAFF. The genes are TRBV12-3 or TRBV12-4 and TRBJ1-1; the D is unclear. The ends were cut back, 3 bases at V and 7 bases at J, with 6 bases in the middle. There are 11 residues in the CDR3.

The CDR3 loop reads CASSFFPRSHNEQFF. Here the CDR3 DNA reads TGTGCCAGCAGCTTTTTTCCTCGTTCACACAATGAGCAGTTCTTC. The chain uses TRBV7-9 and TRBJ2-1; D unresolved. Trimming removed 3 bases from V and 5 bases from J, with 14 bases in between. The CDR3 runs 15 residues. CDR1 is SEHNR, CDR2 FQNEAQ, per germline (reference sequence). Full variable domain (outside the CDR3, taken from reference TRBV7-9 and TRBJ2-1): DTGVSQNPRHKITKRGQNVTFRCDPISEHNRLYWYRQTLGQGPEFLTYFQNEAQLEKSRLLSDRFSAERPKGSFSTLEIQRTEQGDSAMYLCASSFFPRSHNEQFFGPGTRLTVL.

The chain recombines TRBV28 with TRBJ1-5; weak D call: TRBD1 (5 bases). Germline-derived CDR1 and CDR2 are MDHEN and SYDVKM. The CDR3 is 16 residues long. Trimming removed 2 bases from V and 0 bases from J, with 11 bases in between. The CDR3 nucleotides read TGTGCCAGCAGTTTAGTGGGACGGTATAGCAATCAGCCCCAGCATTTT. Translated, it gives CASSLVGRYSNQPQHF.

The J gene is TRBJ2-7, the V gene TRBV5-1; 9 bases agree with TRBD2. Unmatched junction bases numbered 7, after V lost 0 bases and J lost 3 bases. Germline CDR1 and CDR2: SGHRS and YFSETQ. The CDR3 spans 16 residues. CDR3 residues: CASSLAGTSSGYEQYF. The CDR3 DNA follows: TGCGCCAGCAGCTTGGCTGGGACTAGCTCGGGCTACGAGCAGTACTTC.

The CDR3 sequence: CASTMTSGGTYEQYF. The CDR3 DNA reads as TGTGCCAGCACCATGACTAGCGGGGGTACCTACGAGCAGTACTTC. V gene TRBV28 combines with J gene TRBJ2-7; 12 bases match TRBD2. Germline V gives CDR1 MDHEN, CDR2 SYDVKM. This CDR3 has 15 amino acids. Unmatched junction bases numbered 6, after V lost 7 bases and J lost 2 bases.

This chain uses TRBV4-3 with TRBJ2-7; D is ambiguous. The CDR3 length is 14 residues. V was shortened by 0 bases and J by 2 bases, with 8 bases between the two germline ends. Germline V gene sequence: CDR1 LGHNA, CDR2 YSLEER. CDR3 nucleotides: TGCGCCAGCAGCCAAGAAAAGGGCCCCTACGAGCAGTACTTC. This gives the protein CASSQEKGPYEQYF.

The V call is TRBV5-1, the J call TRBJ1-2; the D gene is possibly TRBD1 (6 bases). CDR1 is SGHRS, CDR2 YFSETQ, per germline. This CDR3 region has 13 residues. V lost 4 bases and J 4 bases, leaving 11 bases between the germline ends. The CDR3 spells CASSRDNAYGYTF. For the CDR3, the DNA is TGCGCCAGCAGCAGGGACAATGCCTATGGCTACACCTTC.

The chain joins TRBV6-2 or TRBV6-3 to TRBJ1-5; D perhaps matches TRBD1 (6 bases). V gave up 0 bases and J gave up 1 base, with 13 bases separating them. The germline V gene encodes CDR1 MNHEY and CDR2 SVGEGT. The CDR3 spans 17 residues. In DNA, the CDR3 is TGTGCCAGCAGTTACTCCCCGACAGGAGGGAGCAATCAGCCCCAGCATTTT. Amino acids: CASSYSPTGGSNQPQHF.

This chain connects TRBV10-3 to TRBJ2-7; D is perhaps TRBD2 (6 bases). CDR1 ENHRY and CDR2 SYGVKD come from the germline V gene. Trimming cost V 2 bases and J 6 bases, with 17 bases left between them. This CDR3 contains 15 residues. Here the CDR3 reads CAISEREEGSSEQYF. The DNA of the CDR3 is TGTGCCATCAGTGAGCGCGAGGAGGGCAGCTCCGAGCAGTACTTC.

The V call is TRBV19, the J call TRBJ1-2, with 8 bases aligning to TRBD1. Trimming removed 2 bases from V and 2 bases from J; junction bases left unmatched: 4. Germline V gene lookup returns CDR1 LNHDA and CDR2 SQIVND (reference sequence). The CDR3 is 15 residues long. The CDR3 nucleotides read TGTGCCAGTAGTATATCGGGACAGGTGAACTATGGCTACACCTTC. This gives the protein CASSISGQVNYGYTF.

The rearrangement links TRBV9 to TRBJ1-1; D gene ambiguous. Per germline, CDR1 SGDLS and CDR2 YYNGEE. The CDR3 loop spans 14 amino acids. The V and J ends lost 4 bases and 3 bases respectively, with 13 bases between them. The CDR3 DNA follows: TGTGCCAGCAGCCTGGAGTTGTGGGACACTGAAGCTTTCTTT. Translated: CASSLELWDTEAFF.